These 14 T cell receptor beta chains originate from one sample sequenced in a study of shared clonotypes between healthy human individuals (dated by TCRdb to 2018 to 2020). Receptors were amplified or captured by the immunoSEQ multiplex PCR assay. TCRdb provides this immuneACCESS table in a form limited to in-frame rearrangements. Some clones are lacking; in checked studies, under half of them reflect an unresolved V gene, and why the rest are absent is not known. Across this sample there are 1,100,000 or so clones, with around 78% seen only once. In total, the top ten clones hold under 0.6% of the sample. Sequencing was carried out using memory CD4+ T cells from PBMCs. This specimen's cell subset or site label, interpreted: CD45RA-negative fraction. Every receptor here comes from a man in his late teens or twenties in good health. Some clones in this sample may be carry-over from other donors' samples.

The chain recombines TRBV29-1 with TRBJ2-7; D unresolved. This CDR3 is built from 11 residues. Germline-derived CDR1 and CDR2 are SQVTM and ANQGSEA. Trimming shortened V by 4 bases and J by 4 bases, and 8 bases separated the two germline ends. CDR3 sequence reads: CSVASGYEQYF. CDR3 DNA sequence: TGCAGCGTTGCGTCCGGTTACGAGCAGTACTTC.

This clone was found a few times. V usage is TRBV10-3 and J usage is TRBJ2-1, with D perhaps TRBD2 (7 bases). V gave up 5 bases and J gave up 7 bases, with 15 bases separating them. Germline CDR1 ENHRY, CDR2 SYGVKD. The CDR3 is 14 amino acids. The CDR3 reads CAISSQGGLNEQFF. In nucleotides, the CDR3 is TGTGCCATCAGTTCACAGGGAGGGTTGAATGAGCAGTTCTTC.

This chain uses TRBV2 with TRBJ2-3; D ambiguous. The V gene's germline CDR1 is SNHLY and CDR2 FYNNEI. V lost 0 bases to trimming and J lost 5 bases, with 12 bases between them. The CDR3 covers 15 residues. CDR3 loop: CASSEASLGRDTQYF. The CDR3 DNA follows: TGTGCCAGCAGTGAAGCGAGTTTAGGCCGAGATACGCAGTATTTT. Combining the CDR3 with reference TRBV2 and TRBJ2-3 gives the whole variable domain EPEVTQTPSHQVTQMGQEVILRCVPISNHLYFYWYRQILGQKVEFLVSFYNNEISEKSEIFDDQFSVERPDGSNFTLKIRSTKLEDSAMYFCASSEASLGRDTQYFGPGTRLTVL.

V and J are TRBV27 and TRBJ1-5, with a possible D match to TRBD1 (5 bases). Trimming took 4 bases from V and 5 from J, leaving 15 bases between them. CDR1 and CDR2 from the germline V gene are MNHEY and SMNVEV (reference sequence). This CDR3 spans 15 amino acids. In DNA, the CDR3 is TGTGCCAGCAGTTCAGGGTCACGAGGGGATCAGCCCCAGCATTTT. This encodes CASSSGSRGDQPQHF.

Here the CDR3 DNA reads TGCGCCAGCAGCCAAGGATCCAGCGGGAGGATAATAGATACGCAGTATTTT. Amino acid sequence: CASSQGSSGRIIDTQYF. The chain combines TRBV4-1 with TRBJ2-3, with 9 bases aligning to TRBD2. CDR1 is MGHRA, CDR2 YSYEKL, per germline. Trimming at V came to 1 base and at J to 5 bases, leaving 10 bases not matched to a gene. This CDR3 spans 17 amino acids.

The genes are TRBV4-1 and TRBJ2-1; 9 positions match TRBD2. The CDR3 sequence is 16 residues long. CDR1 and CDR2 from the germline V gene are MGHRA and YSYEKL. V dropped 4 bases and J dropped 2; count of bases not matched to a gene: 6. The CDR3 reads CASSPSSGITYNEQFF. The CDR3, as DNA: TGCGCCAGCAGCCCCTCTAGCGGGATAACCTACAATGAGCAGTTCTTC.

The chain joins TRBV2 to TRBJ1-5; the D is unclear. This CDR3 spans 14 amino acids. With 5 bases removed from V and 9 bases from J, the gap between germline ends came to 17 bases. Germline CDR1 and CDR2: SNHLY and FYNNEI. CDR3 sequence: CASSPQTGDGPQHF. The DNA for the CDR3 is TGTGCCAGCAGTCCCCAGACCGGTGATGGGCCCCAGCATTTT.

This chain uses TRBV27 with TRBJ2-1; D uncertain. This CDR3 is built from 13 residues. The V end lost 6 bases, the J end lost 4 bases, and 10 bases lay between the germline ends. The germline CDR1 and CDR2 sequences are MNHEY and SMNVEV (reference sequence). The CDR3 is CASRGRQYNEQFF. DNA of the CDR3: TGTGCCAGCAGAGGACGCCAATACAATGAGCAGTTCTTC.

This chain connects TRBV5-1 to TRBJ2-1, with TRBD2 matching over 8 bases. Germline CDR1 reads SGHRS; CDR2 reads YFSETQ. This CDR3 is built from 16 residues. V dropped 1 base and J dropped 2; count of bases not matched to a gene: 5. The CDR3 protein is CASSLIGRGAYNEQFF. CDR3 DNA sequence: TGCGCCAGCAGCTTGATAGGGCGGGGGGCCTACAATGAGCAGTTCTTC.

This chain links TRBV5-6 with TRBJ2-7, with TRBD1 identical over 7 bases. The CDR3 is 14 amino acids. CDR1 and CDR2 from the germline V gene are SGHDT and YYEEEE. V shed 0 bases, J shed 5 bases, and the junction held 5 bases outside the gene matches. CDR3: CASSLVTGADEQYF. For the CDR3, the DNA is TGTGCCAGCAGCTTGGTTACAGGGGCCGACGAGCAGTACTTC.

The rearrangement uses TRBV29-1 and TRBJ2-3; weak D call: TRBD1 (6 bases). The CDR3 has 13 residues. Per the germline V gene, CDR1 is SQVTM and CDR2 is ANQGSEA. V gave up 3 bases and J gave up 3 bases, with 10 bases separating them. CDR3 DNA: TGCAGCGTTGACCAGGGGAAGACAGATACGCAGTATTTT. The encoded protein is CSVDQGKTDTQYF.

The CDR3 DNA sequence: TGTGCCAGCGCCCAGGGGGCGAATCAGCCCCAGCATTTT. It yields the protein CASAQGANQPQHF. V and J are TRBV6-4 and TRBJ1-5, with TRBD1 matching over 8 bases. Looked up from germline, CDR1 is MRHNA and CDR2 is SNTAGT. V lost 8 bases, J lost 4 bases, and 4 bases stayed unmatched. The CDR3 totals 13 residues.

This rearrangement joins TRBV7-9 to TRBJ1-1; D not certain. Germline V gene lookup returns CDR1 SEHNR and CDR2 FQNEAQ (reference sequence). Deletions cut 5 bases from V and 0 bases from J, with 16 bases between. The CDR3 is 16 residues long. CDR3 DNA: TGTGCCAGCAGCCTGAGTTGGACGGGCATGAACACTGAAGCTTTCTTT. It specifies CASSLSWTGMNTEAFF.

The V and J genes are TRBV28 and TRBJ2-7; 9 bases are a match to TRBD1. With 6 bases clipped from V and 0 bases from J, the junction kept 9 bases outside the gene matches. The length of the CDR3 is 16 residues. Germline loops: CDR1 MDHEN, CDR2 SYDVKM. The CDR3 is CASRPSGQGSSYEQYF. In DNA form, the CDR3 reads TGTGCCAGCAGACCCTCCGGACAGGGGAGCTCCTACGAGCAGTACTTC.